The 24 T cell receptor beta chains below all came from one sample that was sequenced in a study of cytomegalovirus exposure and HLA in healthy donors. Amplification used 60 Vbeta primers and 13 Jbeta primers. The assay was immunoSEQ multiplex PCR, and TCRdb's table has in-frame clones only and misses some. The sample has about 170,000 clones; about 79% are singletons. Specimen: PBMCs. The receptor set was obtained from a female donor in good health and CMV-seronegative.

The chain employs TRBV4-2 and TRBJ1-6; 7 nucleotides line up with TRBD1. This CDR3 region has 18 residues. Trimming took 0 bases from V and 9 from J; bases not matched to a gene: 14. Germline CDR1 reads LGHNA; CDR2 reads YNFKEQ. The CDR3 reads CASSQDIRQGQFGSPLHF. For the CDR3, the DNA is TGTGCCAGCAGCCAAGATATTCGACAGGGCCAATTCGGTTCACCCCTCCACTTT.

The rearrangement joins TRBV6-5 to TRBJ2-6; D gene unclear. Germline CDR1 and CDR2: MNHEY and SVGAGI. The CDR3 is made up of 15 amino acids. The V end was cut by 2 bases, the J end by 0 bases, with 5 bases between. The DNA of the CDR3 is TGTGCCAGCAGTTACGCGGCCTCTGGGGCCAACGTCCTGACTTTC. Protein sequence: CASSYAASGANVLTF.

This chain joins TRBV5-1 and TRBJ1-2; D might be TRBD1 (5 bases). The CDR3 sequence is 14 residues long. V lost 2 bases, J lost 4 bases, and 12 bases lay in between. CDR1 is SGHRS, CDR2 YFSETQ, per germline. Written as DNA, the CDR3 is TGCGCCAGCAGCTTAGGACACTCCATCTATGGCTACACCTTC. Protein product: CASSLGHSIYGYTF.

The chain combines TRBV7-3 with TRBJ2-2, with D possibly matching TRBD2 (5 bases). The germline gives CDR1 SGHTA, CDR2 FQGTGA. The CDR3 spans 16 residues. The germline V and J ends were trimmed by 1 base and 1 base, with 10 bases remaining between them. CDR3 residues: CASSLRGSWNTGELFF. The CDR3 region has the DNA TGTGCCAGCAGCTTAAGAGGGAGTTGGAACACCGGGGAGCTGTTTTTT.

The V call is TRBV5-4, the J call TRBJ1-1; D perhaps matches TRBD1 (6 bases). Trimming left V 4 bases short and J 5 bases short, with 18 bases between. There are 15 residues in the CDR3. Germline V gene data show CDR1 as SGHNT and CDR2 as YYREEE (reference sequence). The CDR3 sequence is CASSEAGAIVTEAFF. CDR3 nucleotides: TGTGCCAGCAGCGAGGCGGGGGCTATAGTAACTGAAGCTTTCTTT.

Points on this clone: Compared with germline, one end of the junction differs, possibly owing to a read error. The genes are TRBV6-5 and TRBJ2-6, with D tentatively TRBD2 (5 bases). The CDR3 is made up of 15 amino acids. From germline, CDR1 is MNHEY and CDR2 SVGAGI. CDR3 DNA: TGTGCCAGCGCGTTGCGGGCCAATAGGGCCAACGGCCTGACTTTC. Translating gives CASALRANRANGLTF.

In its sample, this clone was seen a few times. The chain couples TRBV28 to TRBJ1-2; TRBD1 matches 8 bases. Germline V CDR1 and CDR2: MDHEN, SYDVKM. The CDR3 has 14 residues. V shed 6 bases and J 6 bases; nucleotides not matched to a gene: 9. CDR3 region: CASRLDRGLHGYTF. The CDR3 region has the DNA TGTGCCAGCAGACTAGACAGGGGCCTGCATGGCTACACCTTC.

The gene calls are TRBV6-6 and TRBJ1-5; a possible D gene is TRBD1 (5 bases). The CDR3 is made up of 15 amino acids. Trimming shortened V by 3 bases and J by 7 bases, and 16 bases separated the two germline ends. Germline values: CDR1 MNHNY, CDR2 SVGAGI (reference sequence). The CDR3 reads CASSYGGVPGQPQHF. In DNA, the CDR3 is TGTGCCAGCAGTTATGGAGGGGTCCCGGGACAGCCCCAGCATTTT.

This clone came up a few times. This chain joins TRBV9 and TRBJ2-3; D remains ambiguous. CDR3 length: 15 amino acids. Germline V lookup: CDR1 SGDLS, CDR2 YYNGEE. The V and J ends lost 1 base and 0 bases respectively, with 9 bases between them. The DNA of the CDR3 is TGTGCCAGCAGCGTATTGGCCTCTAGCACAGATACGCAGTATTTT. It codes for CASSVLASSTDTQYF.

The chain couples TRBV6-6 to TRBJ1-2, with D possibly matching TRBD1 (5 bases). The CDR3 covers 15 residues. Between the trimmed V and J ends, which lost 4 bases and 4 bases, there was a span of 16 bases. Germline V gene data show CDR1 as MNHNY and CDR2 as SVGAGI (reference sequence). The CDR3 coding sequence is TGTGCCAGCAGTTCCCGGACCAGGGTCCCCTATGGCTACACCTTC. The encoded protein is CASSSRTRVPYGYTF.

The V and J genes are TRBV7-9 and TRBJ2-3; possible D gene TRBD2, 6 bases. The germline gives CDR1 SEHNR, CDR2 FQNEAQ (reference sequence). V was cut by 5 bases and J by 4 bases, with 13 bases left in between. The CDR3 covers 14 residues. The chain's CDR3 is CASSLTGGADTQYF. Written as DNA, the CDR3 is TGTGCCAGCAGCCTGACTGGAGGGGCAGATACGCAGTATTTT.

CDR3 DNA sequence: TGCAGTGCAGTAGAGAGGGAGACCCAGTACTTC. Translated: CSAVERETQYF. The chain carries TRBV20-1 and TRBJ2-5; D remains unclear. The V and J ends lost 6 bases and 5 bases respectively, with 10 bases between them. Per germline, CDR1 DFQATT and CDR2 SNEGSKA (reference sequence). The CDR3 runs 11 residues.

V is TRBV6-1 and J is TRBJ2-4; 8 nucleotides agree with TRBD2. The CDR3 spans 16 residues. J lost 4 bases, V lost 0 bases, and 5 bases had no gene match. Germline CDR1 reads MNHNS; CDR2 reads SASEGT. Here the CDR3 reads CASSEAPSGSKNIQYF. Written as DNA, the CDR3 is TGTGCCAGCAGTGAAGCACCAAGCGGGAGTAAAAACATTCAGTACTTC.

The gene calls are TRBV28 and TRBJ2-4, with 9 nucleotides matching TRBD1. V lost 4 bases and J lost 1; bases outside the gene matches: 5. CDR3 length: 16 residues. CDR1 MDHEN and CDR2 SYDVKM come from the germline V gene. The DNA for the CDR3 is TGTGCCAGCAGTTACAGGGGGCTTGCGGCCAAAAACATTCAGTACTTC. As protein: CASSYRGLAAKNIQYF.

The rearrangement links TRBV2 to TRBJ2-1; the match to TRBD2 covers 7 bases. With 5 bases clipped from V and 8 bases from J, the junction kept 12 bases outside the gene matches. Looked up from germline, CDR1 is SNHLY and CDR2 is FYNNEI. The CDR3 totals 15 residues. The CDR3 nucleotides are TGTGCCAGCAGTTATTCGGGACTACCGTCCGATGAGCAGTTCTTC. Its translation: CASSYSGLPSDEQFF.

This chain connects TRBV9 to TRBJ2-5, with TRBD2 identical over 9 bases. Trimming took 0 bases from V and 2 from J; bases not matched to a gene: 5. Germline V gene lookup returns CDR1 SGDLS and CDR2 YYNGEE. The CDR3 loop spans 16 amino acids. In DNA, the CDR3 is TGTGCCAGCAGCGTAGGGAATAGCGGGAGACAAGAGACCCAGTACTTC. It encodes CASSVGNSGRQETQYF.

V is TRBV7-2 and J is TRBJ1-2; TRBD1 agrees at 8 bases. The CDR3 covers 14 residues. The trim removed 5 bases at V and 2 bases at J, leaving 4 bases unmatched. Germline lookup yields CDR1 SGHTA and CDR2 FQGNSA. The CDR3 DNA reads as TGTGCCAGCAGCCCTCAGGGGGCGAACTATGGCTACACCTTC. This gives the protein CASSPQGANYGYTF.

The rearrangement joins TRBV9 to TRBJ2-1; tentatively, D is TRBD2 (6 bases). The CDR3 spans 15 residues. Trimming pared 3 bases from V and 4 bases from J, leaving 14 bases between. CDR1 SGDLS and CDR2 YYNGEE come from the germline V gene. This chain's CDR3 is CASSAQTGDYNEQFF. The DNA for the CDR3 is TGTGCCAGCAGCGCCCAGACGGGGGATTACAATGAGCAGTTCTTC. Full variable domain (missing parts from reference TRBV9 and TRBJ2-1): DSGVTQTPKHLITATGQRVTLRCSPRSGDLSVYWYQQSLDQGLQFLIQYYNGEERAKGNILERFSAQQFPDLHSELNLSSLELGDSALYFCASSAQTGDYNEQFFGPGTRLTVL.

This clone was found once. The V and J genes are TRBV7-2 and TRBJ2-3; 16 nucleotides align to TRBD2. Germline-derived CDR1 and CDR2 are SGHTA and FQGNSA. The CDR3 length is 16 residues. V was clipped by 6 bases and J by 4 bases; unmatched bases: 4. The CDR3 region has the DNA TGTGCCAGCAGTGGGACTAGCGGGGGGGCCGCAGATACGCAGTATTTT. It encodes CASSGTSGGAADTQYF.

The chain uses TRBV30 and TRBJ1-1, with 10 positions matching TRBD1. With V trimmed by 4 bases and J by 0 bases, 5 bases remained unmatched. Germline V gene lookup returns CDR1 GTSNPN and CDR2 SVGIG (reference sequence). The CDR3 covers 15 residues. In DNA form, the CDR3 reads TGTGCCTGGAAGGGACAGGGGACAATGAACACTGAAGCTTTCTTT. Translating gives CAWKGQGTMNTEAFF.

This chain uses TRBV15 with TRBJ2-7, with 12 bases matching TRBD2. V lost 8 bases, J lost 1 base, and 12 bases stayed unmatched. CDR1 LNHNV and CDR2 YYDKDF come from the germline V gene (reference sequence). The CDR3 consists of 17 residues. The CDR3, as DNA: TGTGCCACCGGAAAAGGGACTAGCGGGTTTGATTCCTACGAGCAGTACTTC. Translation gives CATGKGTSGFDSYEQYF.

This clone was seen a single time. The rearrangement links TRBV11-2 to TRBJ2-5; a possible D gene is TRBD1 (5 bases). The end of the DNA aligns better with TRBJ2-7, so the J call may be wrong. The length of the CDR3 is 12 residues. CDR1 is SGHAT, CDR2 FQNNGV, per germline. The CDR3 reads CASSFRGGEQYF. As DNA, the CDR3 is TGTGCCAGCAGCTTTAGGGGCGGCGAGCAGTACTTC.

The V and J genes are TRBV30 and TRBJ2-5; a possible D gene is TRBD1 (6 bases). Germline V lookup: CDR1 GTSNPN, CDR2 SVGIG (reference sequence). The CDR3 has 12 residues. The CDR3 here is CAVDRGGETQYF. The CDR3 bases are TGTGCTGTGGACAGAGGGGGAGAGACCCAGTACTTC.

The chain recombines TRBV6-6 with TRBJ2-2; 7 positions agree with TRBD2. The CDR3 is 14 amino acids. With 6 bases clipped from V and 6 bases from J, the junction kept 7 bases outside the gene matches. In germline, CDR1 is MNHNY, CDR2 SVGAGI (reference sequence). The CDR3 is CASSLGGGAGELFF. CDR3 nucleotide sequence: TGTGCCAGCAGCCTGGGGGGGGGAGCCGGGGAGCTGTTTTTT.